The source of this T cell receptor beta chain is a study of regulatory T cells in long-lasting Graves disease. Study information: Prior antithyroid drug treatment in newly diagnosed Graves' patients lasted under 3 months. Study-wide results and limits: Thyroid tissue was not studied; only peripheral blood was.

V lost 8 bases, J lost 7 bases, and 8 bases stayed unmatched. The CDR3 covers 15 residues. CDR1 is MRHNA and CDR2 is SNTAGT in the germline V gene. Time point described: newly diagnosed GD, antithyroid drugs for less than 3 months. Preparation of the TCR library used RNA extracted from PBMCs. Construction of TCR beta libraries relied on iRepertoire HTBI primers and on Arm-PCR targeting CDR3 regions. TCRdb re-derived calls from the multiplex PCR reads in MiXCR, one entry per CDR3 protein. The data contain under 250,000 distinct CDR3 sequences, less than 20% of them singletons. About this clonotype: What it binds is not known.

The data were also submitted as part of a second study, on T cells in Graves' hyperthyroidism and ophthalmopathy. That source notes: Pregnant or lactating patients were excluded, as were those with uncontrolled infection or other autoimmune disease.

The chain has TRBV6-4 and TRBJ2-1; 13 bases match TRBD2. The receptor was isolated from a woman under 40 with Graves disease. Sequencing was performed on peripheral blood mononuclear cells (PBMCs), taken at new diagnosis, from a patient treated with antithyroid drugs. CDR3 loop: CASGRTSGSLNEQFF. As DNA, the CDR3 is TGTGCCAGCGGAAGGACTAGCGGGAGTTTGAATGAGCAGTTCTTC.